The following is a TCR beta chain sequence with its context. Which antigen it targets is not known. One base away there is no much larger clone; base qualities are not given. The label giving this sample's treatment or condition can be read as: allogeneic hematopoietic cell transplantation with graft depleted of TCRalphabeta T cells and CD19 B cells. Transplant recipients were children who received TCRalphabeta/CD19-depleted allogeneic hematopoietic cell grafts. The junction shows trimming of 4 bases on V and 6 bases on J, plus 17 bases between the germline ends. From the cysteine through the phenylalanine, the CDR3 covers 15 amino acids. Only the CDR3 part of the read is kept: 45 bases, read in frame from the first base. Taken from the germline V gene (reference sequence), the CDR1 and CDR2 loops are SGHKS and YYEKEE. This sample is drawn from a study of T-cell reconstitution after alpha-beta-depleted transplantation in children (dated by TCRdb to the mid-2010s). Regarding the research as a whole: T-cell immune reconstitution after TCRalphabeta/CD19-depleted allogeneic hematopoietic cell transplantation in children was quantitatively tracked in the study by means of TCR repertoire profiling.

What the authors observed across the whole study: In some patients, the high TCRbeta diversity seen at day 60 was put down to recipient T cells and intrathymic progenitors that had survived conditioning. Hyperexpanded clone frequencies declined over subsequent months; after one year, T-cell counts and TCRbeta diversity were mostly attributed to newly produced T cells. About two months after transplant, the apparently early recovery of alphabetaT-cell counts reportedly depended on just several hundred clones that had expanded rapidly and came from non-depleted graft cells.

The protocol used for the library was PCR. Sequencer: Illumina HiSeq 2500. TCR library preparation used molecular barcoding, with unique molecular identifiers applied to normalize quantification of the TCRbeta repertoire. TCRdb reanalyzed the raw reads on its own, using fastp at Q25 for trimming and MiXCR for clone calling, and kept in-frame beta chains. Under each unique CDR3 protein, matching rows form one entry showing the most common genes and DNA. Counted in this sample were fewer than 700,000 distinct CDR3 sequences; more than 20% of them appeared once. The ten largest clones represent roughly an eighth of the sample.

The sequencing here drew on PBMCs, mostly from graft donor cells, taken 360 days after TCRalphabeta/CD19-depleted stem cell transplant. This chain joins TRBV5-5 to TRBJ2-1; no confident D gene assignment can be made. The receptor comes from a boy in the first two years of life who had a stem cell transplant for acute myeloid leukemia, so the T cells may come from the graft donor. CDR3 region: CASSLRTRNGNEQFF. The nucleotide sequence is TGTGCCAGCAGCCTACGGACCCGAAACGGCAATGAGCAGTTCTTC.